The 9 T cell receptor beta chains reported below all come from one sample, sequenced in a study of type 1 and type 2 diabetes patients. PCR was run on genomic DNA. The TCR beta CDR3 region was amplified using 30 forward and 13 reverse primers. TCRdb re-analysed the multiplex PCR reads in MiXCR, keeping a single row per CDR3 protein. The sample yields approximately 260,000 distinct CDR3 sequences, approximately 45% seen once. What was sequenced was peripheral blood mononuclear cells (PBMCs). Every receptor here comes from a man aged 18 to 35 with type 2 diabetes.

This clonotype was found many times. The gene calls are TRBV7-8 and TRBJ2-7; 7 positions agree with TRBD2. V dropped 4 bases and J dropped 1; count of bases not matched to a gene: 7. The V gene's germline CDR1 is SGHVS and CDR2 FQNEAQ. The length of the CDR3 is 15 residues. The CDR3: CASSYPSGASYEQYF. CDR3 in DNA: TGTGCCAGCAGCTACCCCAGCGGGGCTTCCTACGAGCAGTACTTC.

To note about this clonotype: Germline and junction disagree at one end, which may indicate a read error. This chain links TRBV6-5 with TRBJ2-1, with D perhaps TRBD2 (6 bases). The CDR3 is 14 amino acids. The germline V gene encodes CDR1 MNHEY and CDR2 SVGAGI. Here the CDR3 DNA reads TGTGCCAGCAGTACGCAGGGAGGTGCCTACGAGCAGTCCTTC. It yields the protein CASSTQGGAYEQSF.

The sample holds many counts of this clonotype. The chain couples TRBV27 to TRBJ2-7; D uncertain. Germline CDR1 is MNHEY and CDR2 is SMNVEV (reference sequence). V was pared by 3 bases and J by 3 bases, with 9 bases between. CDR3 length: 13 amino acids. The CDR3 protein is CASSLGAIYEQYF. The CDR3, as DNA: TGTGCCAGCAGTTTGGGCGCCATCTACGAGCAGTACTTC.

The chain is built from TRBV29-1 and TRBJ2-7; 9 bases map to TRBD1. Germline loops: CDR1 SQVTM, CDR2 ANQGSEA. This CDR3 spans 14 amino acids. V gave up 6 bases and J gave up 4 bases; unmatched junction bases: 10. The CDR3 region is CSVVVGDRVYEQYF. The CDR3 nucleotides are TGCAGCGTCGTCGTAGGGGACAGGGTATACGAGCAGTACTTC.

V is TRBV4-1 and J is TRBJ1-6; D might be TRBD1 (6 bases). From germline, CDR1 is MGHRA and CDR2 YSYEKL. CDR3 length: 15 residues. V was trimmed by 4 bases and J by 5 bases, leaving 12 bases between them. The CDR3 loop is CASSLRDNHNSPLHF. For the CDR3, the DNA is TGCGCCAGCAGCCTACGGGACAATCATAATTCACCCCTCCACTTT.

This clonotype was seen many times. The chain uses TRBV10-3 and TRBJ2-7; the D call may be TRBD1 or TRBD2 (5 bases each). Trimming cost V 10 bases and J 1 base, with 14 bases left between them. Germline V lookup: CDR1 ENHRY, CDR2 SYGVKD. There are 13 residues in the CDR3. CDR3 DNA: TGTGCCACCGGGACGGATCATTCCTACGAGCAGTACTTC. It translates to CATGTDHSYEQYF.

This clonotype has only one observation. The chain links TRBV12-3 or TRBV12-4 to TRBJ1-5, with TRBD1 matching over 10 bases. The CDR3 is 17 amino acids. J lost 6 bases, V lost 2 bases, and 10 bases had no gene match. Here the CDR3 DNA reads TGTGCCAGCAGTTTAAACATGGGACAGGGGCGCTTTCAGCCCCAGCATTTT. Translation gives CASSLNMGQGRFQPQHF.

V gene TRBV28 combines with J gene TRBJ2-5; 14 bases are a match to TRBD2. There are 16 residues in the CDR3. V lost 3 bases, J lost 5 bases, and 5 bases stayed unmatched. The V gene's germline CDR1 is MDHEN and CDR2 SYDVKM. The CDR3 DNA is TGTGCCAGCAGTTTCGGGACTAGCGGGAGAATCGAGACCCAGTACTTC. It yields the protein CASSFGTSGRIETQYF.

The J gene is TRBJ2-7, the V gene TRBV2, with unresolved D. Germline CDR1 and CDR2: SNHLY and FYNNEI. Trimming shortened V by 2 bases and J by 7 bases, and 15 bases separated the two germline ends. The CDR3 spans 14 residues. DNA of the CDR3: TGTGCCAGCAGTGAAATGCGTGGGTCCGGGGAGCAGTACTTC. It specifies CASSEMRGSGEQYF.